This TCR beta chain was captured by sequencing in a study of CD8 T cells in ankylosing spondylitis. Study-wide findings and caveats: As for the disease-linked clones, they showed a CD8+ phenotype and occurred at relatively low frequencies in peripheral blood. Seemingly characteristic of ankylosing spondylitis blood was a TCR beta motif consisting of several highly homologous variants.

This clonotype was recorded a few times. No antigen is known for it. The V end lost 1 base, the J end lost 8 bases, and 7 bases lay between the germline ends. This CDR3 comprises 12 residues. Germline assignment: CDR1 MNHEY and CDR2 SMNVEV (reference sequence). In TCRdb, the 5' RACE reads were re-called with MiXCR into one record per CDR3 protein. The table has 500,000 to 550,000 distinct CDR3 sequences, approximately 11% seen once. The source is a male donor with ankylosing spondylitis. Sequences were obtained from blood, either unsorted or a sorted T cell fraction (not recorded which). V usage is TRBV27 and J usage is TRBJ2-3; D is perhaps TRBD2 (5 bases). The CDR3 sequence: CASSLYEGTQYF. In nucleotides, the CDR3 is TGTGCCAGCAGTTTATATGAGGGTACGCAGTATTTT.